This T cell receptor beta chain was captured by sequencing in a study of beta chain features in type 1 diabetes. The V gene lost 1 base and the J gene lost 7 bases, with 10 bases spanning the gap. CDR3 length: 12 residues. CDR1 and CDR2 (germline): SQVTM, ANQGSEA. Sequencing targeted expressed TCRB transcripts, as all isolated RNA had been reverse transcribed. It was found that naive, central memory and regulatory T cell samples averaged approximately 3.5 million reads. The method was immunoSEQ multiplex PCR; TCRdb's version includes in-frame clones alone and lacks a portion of them. The sample records 900,000 or so clones, under 20% being singletons. This clone was seen a few times. Purity of each sorted population was above 95%.

Specimen: naive CD4+ T cells from blood. This receptor was taken from a woman between 18 and 30 years old in good health. The V and J genes are TRBV29-1 and TRBJ1-2, with unresolved D. DNA of the CDR3: TGCAGCGTTGAAGGGCATGAGGGTGGCTACACCTTC. Protein product: CSVEGHEGGYTF.